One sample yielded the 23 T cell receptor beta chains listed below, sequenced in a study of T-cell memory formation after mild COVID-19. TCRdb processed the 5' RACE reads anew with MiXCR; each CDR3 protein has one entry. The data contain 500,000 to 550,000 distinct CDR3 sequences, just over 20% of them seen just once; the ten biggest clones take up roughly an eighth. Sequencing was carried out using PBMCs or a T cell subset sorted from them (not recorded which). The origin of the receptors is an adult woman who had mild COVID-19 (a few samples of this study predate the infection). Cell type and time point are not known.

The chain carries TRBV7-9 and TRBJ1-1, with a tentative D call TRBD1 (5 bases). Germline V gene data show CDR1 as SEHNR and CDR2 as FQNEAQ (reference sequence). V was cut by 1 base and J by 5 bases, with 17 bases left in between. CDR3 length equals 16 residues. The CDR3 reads CASSLGAGARVTEAFF. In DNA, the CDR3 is TGTGCCAGCAGCTTAGGAGCGGGCGCCAGGGTGACTGAAGCTTTCTTT.

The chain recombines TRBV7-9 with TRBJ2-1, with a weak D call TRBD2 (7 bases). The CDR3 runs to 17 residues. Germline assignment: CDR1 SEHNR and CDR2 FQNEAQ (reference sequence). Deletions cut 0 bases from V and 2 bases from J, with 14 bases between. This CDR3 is CASSLAGGAGTYNEQFF. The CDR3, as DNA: TGTGCCAGCAGCTTAGCAGGGGGGGCCGGAACCTACAATGAGCAGTTCTTC.

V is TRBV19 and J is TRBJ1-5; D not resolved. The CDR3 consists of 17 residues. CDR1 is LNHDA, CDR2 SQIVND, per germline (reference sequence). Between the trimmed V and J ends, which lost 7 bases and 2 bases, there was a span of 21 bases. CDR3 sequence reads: CASIVGGKAGGNQPQHF. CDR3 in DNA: TGTGCCAGTATAGTTGGAGGGAAGGCGGGCGGCAATCAGCCCCAGCATTTT.

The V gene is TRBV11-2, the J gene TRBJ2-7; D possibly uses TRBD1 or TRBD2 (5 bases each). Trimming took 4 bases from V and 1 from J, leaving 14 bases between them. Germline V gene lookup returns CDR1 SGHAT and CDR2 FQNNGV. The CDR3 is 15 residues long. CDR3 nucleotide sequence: TGTGCCAGCAGCTGGGCAGGGACGAGGTCCTACGAGCAGTACTTC. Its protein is CASSWAGTRSYEQYF.

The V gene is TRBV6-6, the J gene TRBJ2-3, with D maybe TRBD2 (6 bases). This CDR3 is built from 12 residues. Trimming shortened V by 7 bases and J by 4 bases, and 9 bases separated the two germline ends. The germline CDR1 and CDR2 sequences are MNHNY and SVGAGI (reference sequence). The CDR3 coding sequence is TGTGCCAGCAAACCGGGAGCAGATACGCAGTATTTT. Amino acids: CASKPGADTQYF.

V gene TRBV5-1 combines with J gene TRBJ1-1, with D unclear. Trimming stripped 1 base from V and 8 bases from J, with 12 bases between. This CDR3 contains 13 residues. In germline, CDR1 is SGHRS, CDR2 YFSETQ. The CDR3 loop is CASSLSGDAEAFF. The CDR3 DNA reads TGCGCCAGCAGCTTGAGCGGAGACGCAGAAGCTTTCTTT.

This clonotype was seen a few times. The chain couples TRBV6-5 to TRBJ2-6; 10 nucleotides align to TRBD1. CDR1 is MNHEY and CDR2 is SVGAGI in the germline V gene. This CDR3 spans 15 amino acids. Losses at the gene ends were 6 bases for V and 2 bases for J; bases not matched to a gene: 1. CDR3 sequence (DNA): TGTGCCAGCAGGGGGACAGGGGCTGGGGCCAACGTCCTGACTTTC. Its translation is CASRGTGAGANVLTF.

This chain's CDR3 is CASGRRQSSTDTQYF. CDR3 in DNA: TGCGCCAGCGGCCGAAGACAATCTAGCACAGATACGCAGTATTTT. This chain connects TRBV4-3 to TRBJ2-3, with D unresolved. Per germline, CDR1 LGHNA and CDR2 YSLEER. The CDR3 totals 15 residues. With 8 bases removed from V and 0 bases from J, the gap between germline ends came to 15 bases.

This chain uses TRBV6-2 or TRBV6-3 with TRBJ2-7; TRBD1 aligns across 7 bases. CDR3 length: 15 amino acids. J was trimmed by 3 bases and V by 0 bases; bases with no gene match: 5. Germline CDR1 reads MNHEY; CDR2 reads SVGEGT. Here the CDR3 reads CASSYSRTGDYEQYF. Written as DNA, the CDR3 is TGTGCCAGCAGTTACTCTCGGACAGGAGACTACGAGCAGTACTTC.

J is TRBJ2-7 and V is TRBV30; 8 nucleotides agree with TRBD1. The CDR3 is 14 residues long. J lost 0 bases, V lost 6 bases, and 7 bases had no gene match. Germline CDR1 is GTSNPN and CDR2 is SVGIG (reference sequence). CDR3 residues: CACRRTGSSYEQYF. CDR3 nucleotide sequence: TGTGCCTGTAGACGGACAGGGAGCTCCTACGAGCAGTACTTC.

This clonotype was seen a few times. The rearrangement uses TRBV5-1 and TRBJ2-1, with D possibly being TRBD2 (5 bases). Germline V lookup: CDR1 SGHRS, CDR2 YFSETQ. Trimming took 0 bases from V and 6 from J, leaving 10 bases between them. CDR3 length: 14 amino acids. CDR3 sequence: CASSLGTAPNEQFF. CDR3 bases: TGCGCCAGCAGCTTGGGGACTGCTCCCAATGAGCAGTTCTTC.

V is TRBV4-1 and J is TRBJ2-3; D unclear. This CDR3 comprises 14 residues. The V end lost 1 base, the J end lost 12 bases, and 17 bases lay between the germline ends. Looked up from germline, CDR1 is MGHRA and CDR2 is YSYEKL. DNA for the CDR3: TGCGCCAGCAGCCAAGGATCACTGACTCTAGACCAGTATTTT. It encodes CASSQGSLTLDQYF.

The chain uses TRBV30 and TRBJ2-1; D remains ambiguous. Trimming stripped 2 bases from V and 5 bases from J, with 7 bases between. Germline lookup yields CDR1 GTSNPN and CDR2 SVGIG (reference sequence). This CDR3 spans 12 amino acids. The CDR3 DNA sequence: TGTGCCTGGAGTCTAGGCGACAATGAGCAGTTCTTC. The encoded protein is CAWSLGDNEQFF.

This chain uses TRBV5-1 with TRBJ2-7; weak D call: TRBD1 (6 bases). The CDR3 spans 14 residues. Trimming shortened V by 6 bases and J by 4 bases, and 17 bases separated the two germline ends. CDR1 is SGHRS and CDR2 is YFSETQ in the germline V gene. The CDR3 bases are TGCGCCAGCACGCCCCCGGGACAAGCGTACGAGCAGTACTTC. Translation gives CASTPPGQAYEQYF.

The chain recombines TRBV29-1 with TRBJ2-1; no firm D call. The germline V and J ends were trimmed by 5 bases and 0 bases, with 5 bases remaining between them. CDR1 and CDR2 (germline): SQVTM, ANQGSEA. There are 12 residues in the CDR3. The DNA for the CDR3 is TGCAGCGTTTGGGACTCCTACAATGAGCAGTTCTTC. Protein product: CSVWDSYNEQFF.

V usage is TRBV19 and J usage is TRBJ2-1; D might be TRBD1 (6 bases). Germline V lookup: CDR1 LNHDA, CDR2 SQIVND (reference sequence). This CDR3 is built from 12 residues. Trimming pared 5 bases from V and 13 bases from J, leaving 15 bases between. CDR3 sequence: CASSVHRAPQFF. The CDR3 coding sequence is TGTGCCAGTAGTGTCCACAGGGCTCCTCAGTTCTTC.

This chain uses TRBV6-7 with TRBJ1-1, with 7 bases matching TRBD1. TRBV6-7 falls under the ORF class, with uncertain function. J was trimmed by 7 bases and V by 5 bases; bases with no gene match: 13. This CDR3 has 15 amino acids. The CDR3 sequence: CASSPQRKTGVEAFF. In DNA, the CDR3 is TGTGCCAGCAGTCCCCAACGTAAAACAGGGGTTGAAGCTTTCTTT.

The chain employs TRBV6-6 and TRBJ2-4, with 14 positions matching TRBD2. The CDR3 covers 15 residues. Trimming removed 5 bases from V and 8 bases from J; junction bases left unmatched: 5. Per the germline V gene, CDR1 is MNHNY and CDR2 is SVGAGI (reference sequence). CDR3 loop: CASSPGLAGADIQYF. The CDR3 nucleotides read TGTGCCAGCAGTCCGGGACTAGCGGGAGCGGACATTCAGTACTTC.

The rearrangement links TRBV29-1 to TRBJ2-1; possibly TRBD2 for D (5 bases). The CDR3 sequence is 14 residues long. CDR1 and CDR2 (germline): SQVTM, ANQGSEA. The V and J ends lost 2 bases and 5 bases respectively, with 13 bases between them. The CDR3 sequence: CSVERLAGNNEQFF. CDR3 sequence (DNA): TGCAGCGTTGAACGGTTGGCGGGTAACAATGAGCAGTTCTTC.

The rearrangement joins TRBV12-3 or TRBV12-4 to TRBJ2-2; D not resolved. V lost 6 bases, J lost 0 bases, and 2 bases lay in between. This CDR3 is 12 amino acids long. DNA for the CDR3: TGTGCCAGCAGACCGAACACCGGGGAGCTGTTTTTT. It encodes CASRPNTGELFF.

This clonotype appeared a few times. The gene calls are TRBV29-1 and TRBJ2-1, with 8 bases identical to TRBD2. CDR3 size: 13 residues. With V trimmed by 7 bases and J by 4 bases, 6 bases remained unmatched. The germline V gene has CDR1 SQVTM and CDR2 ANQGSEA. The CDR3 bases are TGCAGCGCCGAGCGGGAGTGGTACAATGAGCAGTTCTTC. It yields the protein CSAEREWYNEQFF.

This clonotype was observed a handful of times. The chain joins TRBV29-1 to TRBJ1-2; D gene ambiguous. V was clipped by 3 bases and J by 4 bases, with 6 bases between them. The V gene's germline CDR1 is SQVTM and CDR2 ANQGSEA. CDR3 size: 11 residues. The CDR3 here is CSVDWGYGYTF. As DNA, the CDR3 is TGCAGCGTTGATTGGGGCTATGGCTACACCTTC.

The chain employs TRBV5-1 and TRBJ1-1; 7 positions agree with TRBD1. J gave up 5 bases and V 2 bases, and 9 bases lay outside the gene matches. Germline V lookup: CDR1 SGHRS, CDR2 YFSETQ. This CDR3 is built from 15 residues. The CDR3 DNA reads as TGCGCCAGCAGCTTAGCCCAGGGGGGGGTTACTGAAGCTTTCTTT. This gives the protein CASSLAQGGVTEAFF.